The 30 T cell receptor beta chains in this list originate from one sample, sequenced in a study of cytomegalovirus exposure and HLA in healthy donors. PCR involved 60 Vbeta and 13 Jbeta primers. Method: immunoSEQ multiplex PCR; TCRdb's copy keeps in-frame clones and lacks some. Of approximately 70,000 clones in the sample, roughly 79% were seen once. Sample: PBMCs. These receptor sequences come from a man aged 50 or older in good health and CMV-seronegative.

This clone appeared a few times. The CDR3 DNA sequence: TGTGCCAGCTCACCACCAGCGGTCACTGAAGCTTTCTTT. Its translation is CASSPPAVTEAFF. The chain has TRBV18 and TRBJ1-1; D is undetermined. Germline V gene sequence: CDR1 KGHSH, CDR2 LQKENI. The CDR3 covers 13 residues. Between the trimmed V and J ends, which lost 0 bases and 4 bases, there was a span of 6 bases.

The chain employs TRBV27 and TRBJ1-1; 9 nucleotides align to TRBD1. With 2 bases clipped from V and 5 bases from J, the junction kept 6 bases outside the gene matches. The V gene's germline CDR1 is MNHEY and CDR2 SMNVEV (reference sequence). The CDR3 is 15 residues long. The CDR3 nucleotides are TGTGCCAGCAGTTTAATTGAGACAGGGGGAACTGAAGCTTTCTTT. It yields the protein CASSLIETGGTEAFF.

This clone qualifies as medium-sized. The chain's CDR3 is CASRLGTGRGNTIYF. In DNA form, the CDR3 reads TGTGCAAGTCGCTTAGGGACAGGGCGAGGAAACACCATATATTTT. The rearrangement links TRBV12-2 to TRBJ1-3; the table's D gene call, TRBD1, was not cross checked with the DNA. TRBV12-2 counts as a pseudogene. There are 15 residues in the CDR3.

The chain couples TRBV14 to TRBJ2-5, with TRBD1 identical over 11 bases. J lost 4 bases, V lost 3 bases, and 4 bases had no gene match. The length of the CDR3 is 15 residues. Germline CDR1 SGHDN, CDR2 FVKESK. The CDR3 sequence: CASSQRGQGAETQYF. Written as DNA, the CDR3 is TGTGCCAGCAGCCAGAGAGGACAGGGGGCAGAGACCCAGTACTTC.

The chain recombines TRBV10-3 with TRBJ2-5; 9 bases map to TRBD2. The DNA end is more similar to TRBJ2-7, so the J call may be wrong. The CDR3 runs 14 residues. CDR1 and CDR2 (germline): ENHRY, SYGVKD. The CDR3 nucleotides read TGTGCCATCCAGACCGGGACTAGCTCCGCCGAGCAGTACTTC. Translated: CAIQTGTSSAEQYF.

The chain employs TRBV7-8 and TRBJ2-7; 15 bases fit TRBD2. Germline lookup yields CDR1 SGHVS and CDR2 FQNEAQ. The CDR3 consists of 16 residues. V dropped 5 bases and J dropped 4; count of bases not matched to a gene: 6. CDR3 sequence reads: CASSPGLAGGIYEQYF. CDR3 nucleotides: TGTGCCAGCAGCCCAGGACTAGCGGGAGGGATATACGAGCAGTACTTC. The full variable domain, completed using reference TRBV7-8 and TRBJ2-7, is GAGVSQSPRYKVAKRGQDVALRCDPISGHVSLFWYQQALGQGPEFLTYFQNEAQLDKSGLPSDRFFAERPEGSVSTLKIQRTQQEDSAVYLCASSPGLAGGIYEQYFGPGTRLTVT.

This clone has just a few counts. This rearrangement joins TRBV18 to TRBJ1-3; tentatively, D is TRBD1 (6 bases). The CDR3 is made up of 14 amino acids. Trimming shortened V by 5 bases and J by 4 bases, and 12 bases separated the two germline ends. Germline CDR1 KGHSH, CDR2 LQKENI. The CDR3 loop is CASSTDRRGNTIYF. The CDR3 coding sequence is TGTGCCAGCTCAACCGACAGGAGGGGAAACACCATATATTTT.

V usage is TRBV7-6 and J usage is TRBJ2-1; TRBD2 might be the D (7 bases). Trimming removed 5 bases from V and 7 bases from J, with 18 bases in between. CDR3 size: 15 residues. The germline gives CDR1 SGHVS, CDR2 FNYEAQ. The CDR3 DNA reads as TGTGCCAGCAGCCTTCAAAGGGGGGGATATAATGAGCAGTTCTTC. Translated, it gives CASSLQRGGYNEQFF.

The CDR3 DNA reads TGCGCCAGCAGTGAGATGGGGGTCGGACTAGCGGATTCCTACGAGCAGTACTTC. Encoded protein: CASSEMGVGLADSYEQYF. V gene TRBV10-1 combines with J gene TRBJ2-7; 10 bases are shared with TRBD2. The CDR3 has 18 residues. Trimming cost V 2 bases and J 1 base; bases outside gene matches: 11. Germline V CDR1 and CDR2: WNHNN, SYGVQD (reference sequence).

CDR3: CASSVPGLAGDTQYF. As DNA, the CDR3 is TGTGCCAGCAGTGTCCCGGGACTAGCGGGAGATACGCAGTATTTT. The V and J genes are TRBV25-1 and TRBJ2-3; 12 bases fit TRBD2. V lost 4 bases, J lost 5 bases, and 4 bases stayed unmatched. Germline lookup yields CDR1 MGHDK and CDR2 SYGVNS. This CDR3 has 15 residues.

This clone has just one count. This chain uses TRBV27 with TRBJ1-5; a possible D gene is TRBD1 (6 bases). The CDR3 spans 16 residues. Trimming pared 4 bases from V and 0 bases from J, leaving 13 bases between. Germline assignment: CDR1 MNHEY and CDR2 SMNVEV (reference sequence). Here the CDR3 reads CASSSGQTYSNQPQHF. CDR3 nucleotides: TGTGCCAGCAGTTCGGGACAAACGTATAGCAATCAGCCCCAGCATTTT.

The chain combines TRBV4-1 with TRBJ1-1, with 9 positions matching TRBD1. The CDR3 loop spans 14 amino acids. Germline V gives CDR1 MGHRA, CDR2 YSYEKL. With V trimmed by 1 base and J by 7 bases, 4 bases remained unmatched. CDR3: CASSQVWTGDEAFF. The DNA of the CDR3 is TGCGCCAGCAGCCAAGTATGGACAGGGGATGAAGCTTTCTTT.

This chain connects TRBV5-6 to TRBJ2-5; 10 bases align to TRBD2. Unmatched junction bases numbered 3, after V lost 3 bases and J lost 4 bases. This CDR3 region has 14 residues. Looked up from germline, CDR1 is SGHDT and CDR2 is YYEEEE. The CDR3 coding sequence is TGTGCCAGCAGCTCACTAGCGGGGTCAGAGACCCAGTACTTC. It translates to CASSSLAGSETQYF.

The chain carries TRBV5-1 and TRBJ2-2, with 8 bases matching TRBD1. The J segment lost 1 base and the V segment lost 5 bases, leaving 4 bases of the junction unmatched. The CDR3 has 15 residues. The germline V gene encodes CDR1 SGHRS and CDR2 YFSETQ. The chain's CDR3 is CASSHDRGNTGELFF. The CDR3 DNA reads TGCGCCAGCAGTCACGACAGGGGGAACACCGGGGAGCTGTTTTTT.

The genes are TRBV30 and TRBJ2-5; no definite D call. The better agreement between TRBJ2-7 and the DNA end casts doubt on the J call. This CDR3 is 11 amino acids long. Per the germline V gene, CDR1 is GTSNPN and CDR2 is SVGIG (reference sequence). This chain's CDR3 is CAWSLDYEQYF. CDR3 coding DNA: TGTGCCTGGAGCCTAGACTACGAGCAGTACTTC.

The chain combines TRBV5-1 with TRBJ2-5, with TRBD1 matching over 7 bases. V was clipped by 0 bases and J by 1 base; unmatched bases: 6. Looked up from germline, CDR1 is SGHRS and CDR2 is YFSETQ. The CDR3 extends over 16 amino acids. The CDR3, as DNA: TGCGCCAGCAGCTTGGGAGGGACAGCTGGCCAAGAGACCCAGTACTTC. It yields the protein CASSLGGTAGQETQYF.

The V and J genes are TRBV19 and TRBJ1-1, with 8 bases fitting TRBD1. This CDR3 has 15 residues. Germline V gene data show CDR1 as LNHDA and CDR2 as SQIVND (reference sequence). V was clipped by 7 bases and J by 6 bases; unmatched bases: 13. The CDR3 here is CASTPRGQKGAEAFF. Here the CDR3 DNA reads TGTGCCAGTACCCCCAGGGGGCAGAAGGGGGCTGAAGCTTTCTTT.

The V call is TRBV9, the J call TRBJ1-1; D gene ambiguous. V lost 4 bases to trimming and J lost 3 bases, with 13 bases between them. Germline lookup yields CDR1 SGDLS and CDR2 YYNGEE. This CDR3 contains 14 residues. The CDR3 coding sequence is TGTGCCAGCAGCTCCCTACCACCGTACACTGAAGCTTTCTTT. As protein: CASSSLPPYTEAFF.

The chain employs TRBV2 and TRBJ1-2, with 7 nucleotides matching TRBD1. Germline CDR1 and CDR2: SNHLY and FYNNEI. The CDR3 sequence is 14 residues long. The V gene end was trimmed by 8 bases and the J gene end by 8 bases; junction bases not matched to a gene: 14. CDR3 bases: TGTGCCAGCTCTTGGGCAGGGGGAACGGAAGGCTACACCTTC. Translating gives CASSWAGGTEGYTF.

This chain links TRBV6-1 with TRBJ2-1; weak D call: TRBD1 (6 bases). Germline V lookup: CDR1 MNHNS, CDR2 SASEGT. V was trimmed by 6 bases and J by 0 bases, leaving 6 bases between them. The CDR3 sequence is 13 residues long. CDR3 region: CASRQGSYNEQFF. CDR3 nucleotides: TGTGCCAGCAGACAGGGCTCCTACAATGAGCAGTTCTTC.

The chain combines TRBV18 with TRBJ1-1; D gene unclear. With 1 base removed from V and 1 base from J, the gap between germline ends came to 7 bases. This CDR3 has 14 amino acids. Per germline, CDR1 KGHSH and CDR2 LQKENI. The CDR3 loop is CASSPLGRNTEAFF. CDR3 nucleotide sequence: TGTGCCAGCTCACCACTTGGGAGGAACACTGAAGCTTTCTTT.

The chain has TRBV2 and TRBJ2-2; TRBD2 might be the D (7 bases). Germline CDR1 SNHLY, CDR2 FYNNEI. The germline V and J ends were trimmed by 8 bases and 2 bases, with 12 bases remaining between them. The length of the CDR3 is 14 residues. The CDR3 spells CASGGGRNTGELFF. As DNA, the CDR3 is TGTGCCAGCGGGGGCGGGAGAAACACCGGGGAGCTGTTTTTT.

The genes are TRBV27 and TRBJ1-6, with TRBD1 identical over 8 bases. Germline CDR1 is MNHEY and CDR2 is SMNVEV (reference sequence). This CDR3 is built from 14 residues. Losses at the gene ends were 7 bases for V and 9 bases for J; bases not matched to a gene: 8. The CDR3 protein is CASTLGQGGSPLHF. The CDR3, as DNA: TGTGCCAGCACCCTCGGACAGGGTGGTTCACCCCTCCACTTT.

The V and J genes are TRBV5-4 and TRBJ2-2, with TRBD2 matching over 8 bases. V shed 4 bases, J shed 5 bases, and the junction held 10 bases outside the gene matches. The CDR3 has 16 residues. The germline CDR1 and CDR2 sequences are SGHNT and YYREEE (reference sequence). CDR3 loop: CASSTKAGANTGELFF. The CDR3 DNA sequence: TGTGCCAGCAGCACGAAAGCGGGGGCAAATACCGGGGAGCTGTTTTTT.

V gene TRBV18 combines with J gene TRBJ1-5; the D is unclear. Germline lookup yields CDR1 KGHSH and CDR2 LQKENI. The CDR3 has 16 amino acids. V was pared by 0 bases and J by 0 bases, with 9 bases between. The CDR3 loop reads CASSPPSTSSNQPQHF. The CDR3 bases are TGTGCCAGCTCACCACCTTCCACGAGTAGCAATCAGCCCCAGCATTTT.

This rearrangement joins TRBV28 to TRBJ1-2, with D unresolved. V lost 8 bases to trimming and J lost 0 bases, with 4 bases between them. The CDR3 loop spans 11 amino acids. Germline CDR1 and CDR2: MDHEN and SYDVKM. CDR3 sequence reads: CASGANYGYTF. The CDR3 region has the DNA TGTGCCAGCGGAGCTAACTATGGCTACACCTTC.

The rearrangement links TRBV6-5 to TRBJ1-1; 8 bases match TRBD1. The CDR3 consists of 14 residues. V was pared by 6 bases and J by 3 bases, with 6 bases of the junction left unmatched. CDR1 and CDR2 (germline): MNHEY, SVGAGI. CDR3 amino acids: CASRTGQGYTEAFF. CDR3 coding DNA: TGTGCCAGCAGGACAGGACAGGGCTACACTGAAGCTTTCTTT.

The chain carries TRBV6-5 and TRBJ2-2, with 9 positions matching TRBD2. This CDR3 contains 16 residues. J gave up 4 bases and V 4 bases, and 7 bases lay outside the gene matches. Germline CDR1 reads MNHEY; CDR2 reads SVGAGI. This CDR3 reads CASSSGLAGITGELFF. The CDR3, as DNA: TGTGCCAGCAGTTCGGGGCTAGCGGGGATCACCGGGGAGCTGTTTTTT.

The chain combines TRBV28 with TRBJ1-1; D gene uncertain. The germline V gene encodes CDR1 MDHEN and CDR2 SYDVKM. V was clipped by 3 bases and J by 0 bases, with 8 bases between them. This CDR3 comprises 14 residues. The CDR3 here is CASSFSSMNTEAFF. The CDR3 DNA is TGTGCCAGCAGTTTTAGCAGTATGAACACTGAAGCTTTCTTT.

The chain has TRBV4-1 and TRBJ2-7; TRBD1 is a possible D gene (5 bases). This CDR3 is built from 16 residues. The V gene lost 6 bases and the J gene lost 0 bases, with 18 bases spanning the gap. Looked up from germline, CDR1 is MGHRA and CDR2 is YSYEKL. Written as DNA, the CDR3 is TGCGCCAGCAGTCCTTCAAGTTCGACAGTCTCCTACGAGCAGTACTTC. It translates to CASSPSSSTVSYEQYF.